This T cell receptor (beta chain) was captured by sequencing in a study of OX40 agonist ivuxolimab in advanced cancers. Study-level background: Ivuxolimab, which targeted the costimulatory receptor OX40 (CD134), was an agonistic, fully human IgG2 monoclonal antibody. The paper covers the monotherapy dose-escalation part of the phase I ivuxolimab trial, which included N ≈ 52 patients. In the dose-escalation cohort, approximately 82% of patients were male, and the mean age was approximately 64 years, with a range of roughly 23 to 85. Intravenous ivuxolimab was administered to patients every 2 weeks at six dose levels: 0.01, 0.1, 0.3, 1.5, 3 and 10 mg/kg. The purpose of peripheral TCRbeta sequencing was to test whether ivuxolimab changed TCR sequence diversity and led to clonal T-cell expansion. Partial responses occurred in three dose-escalation patients, of whom one had hepatocellular carcinoma and two had cutaneous melanoma. Patients were allowed to have had prior anti-PD-1, anti-PD-L1 or anti-CTLA-4 therapy, and around 40% of the dose-escalation patients had previously received checkpoint inhibitors. Of the roughly 52 patients in dose escalation, about 20 had hepatocellular carcinoma, some 15 had melanoma, 9 had renal cell carcinoma and 9 had head and neck cancer. The research as a whole found: The antigen specificity of the peripheral T cells that underwent clonal expansion was not determined. In the 0.1-3.0 mg/kg groups, partial responders were among the patients with the lowest normalized peripheral clonal expansion, particularly in CD8+ T cells. Clonal expansion of both CD4+ and CD8+ blood T cells was observed from baseline to week 6 at doses 0.1 to 3.0 mg/kg. Low levels of normalized T-cell clonal expansion were also shown by some nonresponding patients. On average, CD8+ T cells showed more expanded clones than CD4+ T cells after ivuxolimab.

To sequence the TCRbeta CDR3 region, genomic DNA was isolated from the sorted cells. The immunoSEQ Assay was used to sequence the TCRbeta CDR3 regions. The clones in this table, taken by TCRdb from immuneACCESS, are in-frame only. Not every clone is retained; where verified, under half of the shortfall comes from an unresolved V gene, and the cause of the rest is unknown. The sample table holds 50,000 to 70,000 clones, of which about 90% were seen once. About 0.36% of the sample is taken by the ten largest. Concerning this clone itself: Its antigen remains unidentified. No much larger clone is present one base from it, and per-base qualities are unavailable.

The trial excluded patients who had a history of autoimmune disease or were on systemic immunosuppression. Peripheral blood for TCR sequencing was collected from all dose cohorts at baseline, on cycle 4 day 1, and on cycle 7 day 1. Samples came from an open-label, multicenter, first-in-human phase I dose-escalation trial of ivuxolimab. Adults with locally advanced or metastatic head and neck squamous cell, hepatocellular, melanoma or renal cell carcinoma were enrolled in the trial. Before TCR sequencing, CD4+ and CD8+ T cells were separately sorted from peripheral blood. Sample: CD4+ or CD8+ T cells sorted from blood, taken in a trial of the OX40 agonist ivuxolimab. The receptor comes from an adult with an advanced solid tumor such as melanoma, head and neck, liver or kidney cancer.

The base sequence is TGCGCCAGCAGCCAAGTGGGGGGACACCAGAACACTGAAGCTTTCTTT. Translation gives CASSQVGGHQNTEAFF. The chain employs TRBV4-1 and TRBJ1-1; TRBD1 is a possible D gene, resting on 6 matching bases. For CDR1 and CDR2, the germline V gene lists MGHRA and YSYEKL. V and J lose 1 base and 1 base, and a span of 13 bases separates them. The CDR3 contains 16 residues, cysteine and phenylalanine counted. Only the CDR3 region is kept as DNA, spanning 48 bases read in frame from base 1.